These T cell receptor beta chains were read from a single sample in a study of T cells in Graves' hyperthyroidism and ophthalmopathy. MiXCR, applied by TCRdb to the multiplex PCR reads, yields one record per CDR3 protein. Of 490,000 or so distinct CDR3 sequences in the sample, about 46% were seen once. The sequenced material came from peripheral blood or thyroid tissue (not recorded which). These receptors all stem from an adult woman with Graves' disease, either hyperthyroidism or ophthalmopathy (not recorded which). CDR3s include the opening cysteine and the closing phenylalanine or tryptophan. D genes are given only for firm matches. A row's size may be missing; if present it is once, few, many or a size class.

j_call,clone_size,d_call,v_call,cdr3_length,cdr3_aa,cdr3_nt
TRBJ1-1,NA,NA,TRBV2,13,CASSDRWDTEAFF,TGTGCCAGCAGTGACAGGTGGGACACTGAAGCTTTCTTT
TRBJ1-5,NA,NA,TRBV5-1,15,CASSPLGPWAQPQHF,TGCGCCAGCAGCCCCCTCGGGCCCTGGGCACAGCCCCAGCATTTT
TRBJ2-5,NA,NA,TRBV20-1,13,CSASLDPGETQYF,TGCAGTGCTAGCTTAGATCCGGGAGAGACCCAGTACTTC
TRBJ2-7,NA,NA,TRBV20-1,13,CSARRVIHYEQYF,TGCAGTGCTAGACGGGTCATTCACTACGAGCAGTACTTC
TRBJ2-6,NA,NA,TRBV7-9,16,CASSSDTNSGANVLTF,TGCGCCAGCAGCTCGGACACCAACTCTGGGGCCAACGTCCTGACTTTC
TRBJ1-3,NA,TRBD1,TRBV2,16,CASSESTGGSGNTIYF,TGTGCCAGCAGTGAGTCTACAGGGGGATCTGGAAACACCATATATTTT
TRBJ1-2,NA,TRBD1,TRBV12-3/TRBV12-4,13,CASTNRDRSLYTF,TGTGCCAGTACTAACCGGGACAGGAGTCTGTACACCTTC
TRBJ1-1,NA,TRBD1,TRBV14,17,CASSPTGQGGMNTEAFF,TGTGCCAGCTCACCAACCGGGCAGGGGGGAATGAACACTGAAGCTTTCTTT
TRBJ1-1,NA,NA,TRBV29-1,10,CSVGGVQAFF,TGCAGCGTTGGAGGGGTCCAAGCTTTCTTT
TRBJ1-1,many,TRBD1,TRBV15,17,CATSKPDRGGGTTEAFF,TGTGCCACCAGCAAACCCGACAGGGGTGGGGGGACGACTGAAGCTTTCTTT
TRBJ1-2,NA,NA,TRBV20-1,14,CSASLFDSWWGYTF,TGCAGTGCTAGCCTTTTTGACTCCTGGTGGGGCTACACCTTC
TRBJ1-6,NA,NA,TRBV5-6,14,CASTRGPNNSPLHF,TGTGCCAGTACCCGGGGACCGAATAATTCACCCCTCCACTTT
TRBJ1-1,NA,NA,TRBV5-1,13,CASSYQSNTEAFF,TGTGCCAGCAGCTACCAGTCGAACACTGAAGCTTTCTTT
TRBJ1-1,NA,TRBD1,TRBV2,12,CASRLDRASAFF,TGTGCCAGCAGGCTTGACAGGGCATCAGCTTTCTTT
TRBJ1-1,NA,NA,TRBV29-1,13,CSVPRGENTEAFF,TGCAGCGTCCCGAGGGGCGAGAACACTGAAGCTTTCTTT
TRBJ2-5,few,NA,TRBV7-6,17,CASSLVGRAHSQETQYF,TGTGCCAGCAGCTTAGTAGGCAGAGCCCACTCCCAAGAGACCCAGTACTTC
TRBJ2-7,NA,NA,TRBV6-2/TRBV6-3,15,CASSLRQGAGYEQYF,TGTGCCAGCAGCCTTCGACAGGGTGCGGGATACGAGCAGTACTTC
TRBJ1-3,NA,NA,TRBV2,13,CASSEPGWNTIYF,TGTGCCAGCAGTGAACCAGGGTGGAACACCATATATTTT
TRBJ2-7,many,NA,TRBV5-1,14,CASSPGTTTYEQYF,TGCGCCAGCAGCCCCGGGACAACAACCTACGAGCAGTACTTC
TRBJ2-5,NA,NA,TRBV6-2/TRBV6-3,13,CASSYGGMETQYF,TGTGCCAGCAGTTACGGGGGGATGGAGACCCAGTACTTC
TRBJ2-5,NA,NA,TRBV9,12,CASSVASGAQYF,TGTGCCAGCAGCGTAGCTTCGGGGGCCCAGTACTTC
TRBJ2-7,many,TRBD2,TRBV7-2,15,CASSSAGLAGVEQYF,TGTGCCAGCAGCTCTGCGGGACTAGCGGGAGTCGAGCAGTACTTC